This T cell receptor (beta chain) was obtained from a study of shared T cell receptors in the human thymus. Using immunoSEQ multiplex PCR, the repertoire was profiled, and TCRdb retains in-frame clones only, with some absent. The sample records roughly 660,000 clones, roughly 88% being singletons. The CDR3 runs to 18 residues. V was trimmed by 7 bases and J by 2 bases, leaving 27 bases between them. CDR1 SGHDT and CDR2 YYEEEE come from the germline V gene. The sample also formed part of further work on human thymus T cells. That work contributes: Donor material was obtained from healthy Finnish infants undergoing corrective surgery for congenital heart defects. Thymic resections from corrective heart surgery supplied the tissue. It looked as if thymic and blood repertoires used V and J genes in a biased way.

The sequenced material came from thymocytes. The V gene is TRBV5-6, the J gene TRBJ2-5, with a possible D match to TRBD2 (7 bases). The origin of this receptor is a boy younger than two with a congenital heart defect. CDR3 in amino acids: CASQRPAAGGGGQETQYF. In DNA, the CDR3 is TGTGCCAGCCAACGGCCCGCGGCTGGGGGAGGGGGTCAAGAGACCCAGTACTTC.